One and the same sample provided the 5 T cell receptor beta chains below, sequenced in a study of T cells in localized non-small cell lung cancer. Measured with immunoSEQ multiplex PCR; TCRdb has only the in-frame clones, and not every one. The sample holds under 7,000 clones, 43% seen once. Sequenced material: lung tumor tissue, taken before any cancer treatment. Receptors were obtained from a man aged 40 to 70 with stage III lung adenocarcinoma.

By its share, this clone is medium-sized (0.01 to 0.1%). CDR3 DNA: TGTGCCAGCAGGCCCGAGACAGGGGGAAATCAAAAACTGTTTTTT. Its translation: CASRPETGGNQKLFF. The J gene is TRBJ1-4, the V gene TRBV11-3; 9 bases are a match to TRBD1. The germline V gene has CDR1 SGHNT and CDR2 YENEEA. With 6 bases clipped from V and 9 bases from J, the junction kept 11 bases outside the gene matches. The CDR3 has 15 amino acids.

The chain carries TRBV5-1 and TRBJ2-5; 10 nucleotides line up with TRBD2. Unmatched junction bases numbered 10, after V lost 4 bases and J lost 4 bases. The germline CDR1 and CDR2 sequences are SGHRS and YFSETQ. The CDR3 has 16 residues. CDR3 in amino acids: CASSRSRVAGGETQYF. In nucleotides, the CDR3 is TGCGCCAGCAGCCGCTCCCGGGTAGCGGGAGGAGAGACCCAGTACTTC.

This CDR3 is CASSGASGRAGDEQFF. As DNA, the CDR3 is TGTGCCAGCAGTGGGGCTAGCGGGAGGGCCGGGGATGAGCAGTTCTTC. The rearrangement uses TRBV25-1 and TRBJ2-1; TRBD2 matches at 12 bases. There are 16 residues in the CDR3. Looked up from germline, CDR1 is MGHDK and CDR2 is SYGVNS. The V gene end was trimmed by 4 bases and the J gene end by 8 bases; junction bases not matched to a gene: 9.

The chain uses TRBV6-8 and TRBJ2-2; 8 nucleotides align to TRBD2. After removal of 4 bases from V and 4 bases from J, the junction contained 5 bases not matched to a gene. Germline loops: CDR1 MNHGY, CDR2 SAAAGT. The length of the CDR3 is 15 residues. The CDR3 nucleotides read TGTGCCAGCAGTTTAGTGGCGGGAGGCACCGGGGAGCTGTTTTTT. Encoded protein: CASSLVAGGTGELFF.

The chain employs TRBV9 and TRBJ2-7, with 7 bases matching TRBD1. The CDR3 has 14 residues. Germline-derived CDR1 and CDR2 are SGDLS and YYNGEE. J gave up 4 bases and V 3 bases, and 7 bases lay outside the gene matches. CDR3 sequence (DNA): TGTGCCAGCAGCGGACAGGGAGTAGGGTACGAGCAGTACTTC. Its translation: CASSGQGVGYEQYF. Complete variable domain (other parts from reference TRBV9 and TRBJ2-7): DSGVTQTPKHLITATGQRVTLRCSPRSGDLSVYWYQQSLDQGLQFLIQYYNGEERAKGNILERFSAQQFPDLHSELNLSSLELGDSALYFCASSGQGVGYEQYFGPGTRLTVT.